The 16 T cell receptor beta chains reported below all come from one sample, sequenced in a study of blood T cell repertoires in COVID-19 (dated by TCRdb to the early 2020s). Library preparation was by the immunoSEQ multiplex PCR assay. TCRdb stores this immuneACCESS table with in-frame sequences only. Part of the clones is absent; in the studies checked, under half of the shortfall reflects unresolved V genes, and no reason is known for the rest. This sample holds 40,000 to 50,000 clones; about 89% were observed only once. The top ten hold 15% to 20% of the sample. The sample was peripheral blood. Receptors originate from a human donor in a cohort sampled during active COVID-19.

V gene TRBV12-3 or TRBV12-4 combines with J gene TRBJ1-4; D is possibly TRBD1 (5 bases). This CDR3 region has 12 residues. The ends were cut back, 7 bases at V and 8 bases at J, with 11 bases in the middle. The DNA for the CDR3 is TGTGCCAGCAATAGGGGATTGGAAAAACTGTTTTTT. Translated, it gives CASNRGLEKLFF.

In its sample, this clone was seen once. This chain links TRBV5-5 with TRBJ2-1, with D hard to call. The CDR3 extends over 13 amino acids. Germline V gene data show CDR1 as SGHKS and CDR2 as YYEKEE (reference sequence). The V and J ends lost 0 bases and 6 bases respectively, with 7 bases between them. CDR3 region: CASSLDLPNEQFF. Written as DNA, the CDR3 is TGTGCCAGCAGCTTGGATCTTCCCAATGAGCAGTTCTTC.

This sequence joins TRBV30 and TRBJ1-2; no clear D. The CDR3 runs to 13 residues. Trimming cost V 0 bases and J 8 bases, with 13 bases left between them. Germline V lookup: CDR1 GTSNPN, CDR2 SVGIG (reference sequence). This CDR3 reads CAWSVGRGRGYTF. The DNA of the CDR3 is TGTGCCTGGAGTGTAGGTAGAGGTCGGGGCTACACCTTC.

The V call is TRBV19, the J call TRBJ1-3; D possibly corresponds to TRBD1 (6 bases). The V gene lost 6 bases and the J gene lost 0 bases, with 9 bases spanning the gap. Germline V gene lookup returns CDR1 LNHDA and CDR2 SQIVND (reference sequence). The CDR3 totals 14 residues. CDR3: CASSTGSSGNTIYF. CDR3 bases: TGTGCCAGTAGCACAGGGAGCTCTGGAAACACCATATATTTT.

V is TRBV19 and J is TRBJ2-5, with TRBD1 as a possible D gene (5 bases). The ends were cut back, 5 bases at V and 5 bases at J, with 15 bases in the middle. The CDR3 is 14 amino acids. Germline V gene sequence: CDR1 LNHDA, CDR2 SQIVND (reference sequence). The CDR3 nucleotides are TGTGCCAGTAGTCCACGGCCAGGGATGGAGACCCAGTACTTC. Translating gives CASSPRPGMETQYF.

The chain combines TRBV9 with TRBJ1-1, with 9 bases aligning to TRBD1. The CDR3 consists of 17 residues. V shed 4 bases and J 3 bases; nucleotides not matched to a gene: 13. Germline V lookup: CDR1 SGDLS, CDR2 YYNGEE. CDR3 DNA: TGTGCCAGCAGCTCGGACATCGCCGGGACAGGGTACACTGAAGCTTTCTTT. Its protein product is CASSSDIAGTGYTEAFF.

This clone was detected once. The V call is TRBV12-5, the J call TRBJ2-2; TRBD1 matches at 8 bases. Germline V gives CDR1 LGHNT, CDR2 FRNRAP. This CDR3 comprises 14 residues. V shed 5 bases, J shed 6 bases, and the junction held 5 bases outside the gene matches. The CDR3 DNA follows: TGTGCTAGTGGTCGGACAGGGTTTTCCGGGGAGCTGTTTTTT. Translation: CASGRTGFSGELFF.

The CDR3 bases are TGTGCCACCAGCAACCGGAATTCACCCCTCCACTTT. It encodes CATSNRNSPLHF. This chain links TRBV15 with TRBJ1-6; D remains ambiguous. CDR3 size: 12 residues. Germline V gives CDR1 LNHNV, CDR2 YYDKDF (reference sequence). Between the trimmed V and J ends, which lost 4 bases and 7 bases, there was a span of 5 bases.

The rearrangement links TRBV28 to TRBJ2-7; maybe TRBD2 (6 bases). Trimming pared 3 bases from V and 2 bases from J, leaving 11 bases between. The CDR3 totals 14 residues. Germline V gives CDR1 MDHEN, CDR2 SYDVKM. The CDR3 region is CASSFGLTAYEQYF. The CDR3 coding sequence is TGTGCCAGCAGTTTCGGACTAACCGCCTACGAGCAGTACTTC.

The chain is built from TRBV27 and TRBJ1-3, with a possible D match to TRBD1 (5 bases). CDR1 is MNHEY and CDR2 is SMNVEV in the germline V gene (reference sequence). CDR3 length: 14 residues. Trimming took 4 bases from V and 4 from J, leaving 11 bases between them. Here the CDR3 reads CASSSSGGGNTIYF. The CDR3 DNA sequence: TGTGCCAGCAGTTCCAGCGGGGGGGGAAACACCATATATTTT.

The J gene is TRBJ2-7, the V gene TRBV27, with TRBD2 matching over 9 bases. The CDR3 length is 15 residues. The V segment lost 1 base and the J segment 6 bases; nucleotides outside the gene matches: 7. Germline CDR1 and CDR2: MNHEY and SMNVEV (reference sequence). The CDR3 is CASSLWREGLGEQYF. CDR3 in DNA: TGTGCCAGCAGTTTATGGCGGGAGGGTCTTGGCGAGCAGTACTTC.

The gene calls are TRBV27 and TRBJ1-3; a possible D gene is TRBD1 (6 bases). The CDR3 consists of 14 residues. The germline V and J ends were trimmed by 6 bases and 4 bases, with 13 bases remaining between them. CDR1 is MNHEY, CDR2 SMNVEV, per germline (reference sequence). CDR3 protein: CASSLTGSGNTIYF. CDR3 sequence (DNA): TGTGCCAGCAGCCTCACAGGGTCGGGAAACACCATATATTTT.

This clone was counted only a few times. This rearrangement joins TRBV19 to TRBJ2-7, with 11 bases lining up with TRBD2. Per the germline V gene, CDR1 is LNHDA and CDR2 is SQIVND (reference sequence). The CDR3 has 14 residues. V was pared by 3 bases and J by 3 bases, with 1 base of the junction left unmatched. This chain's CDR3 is CASSMGLAVYEQYF. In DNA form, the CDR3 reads TGTGCCAGTAGTATGGGACTAGCGGTCTACGAGCAGTACTTC.

This CDR3 is CASSGPNTGELFF. The CDR3 region has the DNA TGTGCCAGTAGCGGGCCGAACACCGGGGAGCTGTTTTTT. This chain connects TRBV28 to TRBJ2-2; 7 nucleotides agree with TRBD2. V shed 9 bases, J shed 0 bases, and the junction held 1 base outside the gene matches. The CDR3 covers 13 residues. CDR1 and CDR2 (germline): MDHEN, SYDVKM.

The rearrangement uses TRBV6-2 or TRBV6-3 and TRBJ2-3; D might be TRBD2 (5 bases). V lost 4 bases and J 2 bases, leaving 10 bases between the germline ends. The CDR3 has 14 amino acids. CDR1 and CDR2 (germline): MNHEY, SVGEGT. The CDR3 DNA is TGTGCCAGCAGTTCTGCGGGTCCCACAGATACGCAGTATTTT. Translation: CASSSAGPTDTQYF.

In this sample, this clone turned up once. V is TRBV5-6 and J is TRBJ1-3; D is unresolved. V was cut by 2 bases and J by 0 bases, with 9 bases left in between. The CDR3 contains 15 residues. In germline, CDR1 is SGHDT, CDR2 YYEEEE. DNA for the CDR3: TGTGCCAGCAGCTTCGGTACAGCCTCTGGAAACACCATATATTTT. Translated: CASSFGTASGNTIYF.